These 24 T cell receptor beta chains came from one sample sequenced in a study of T cell responses to AZD1222 COVID-19 vaccine. Some clones are missing from TCRdb's copy, which holds only in-frame ones; the method was immunoSEQ multiplex PCR. The table lists more than 80,000 clones, under 90% of them singletons, with roughly 10% in the top ten. Sequenced here: peripheral blood, sampled on day 0 of AZD1222 vaccination. The receptors stem from an adult in good health.

The chain couples TRBV16 to TRBJ1-2; unclear D gene. The germline CDR1 and CDR2 sequences are KGHSY and FQNENV. V was cut by 3 bases and J by 5 bases, with 7 bases left in between. There are 12 residues in the CDR3. In nucleotides, the CDR3 is TGTGCCAGCAGCCAGGGTGTGTATGGCTACACCTTC. This encodes CASSQGVYGYTF. Full variable domain (outside the CDR3, taken from reference TRBV16 and TRBJ1-2): GEEVAQTPKHLVRGEGQKAKLYCAPIKGHSYVFWYQQVLKNEFKFLISFQNENVFDETGMPKERFSAKCLPNSPCSLEIQATKLEDSAVYFCASSQGVYGYTFGSGTRLTVV.

The V gene is TRBV19, the J gene TRBJ2-7, with no clear D. Between the trimmed V and J ends, which lost 4 bases and 4 bases, there was a span of 17 bases. This CDR3 region has 15 residues. From germline, CDR1 is LNHDA and CDR2 SQIVND (reference sequence). As DNA, the CDR3 is TGTGCCAGTAGTACGTTGTCCAGTTCCCAATACGAGCAGTACTTC. Amino acid sequence: CASSTLSSSQYEQYF. The whole variable domain, filled in from reference TRBV19 and TRBJ2-7, reads DGGITQSPKYLFRKEGQNVTLSCEQNLNHDAMYWYRQDPGQGLRLIYYSQIVNDFQKGDIAEGYSVSREKKESFPLTVTSAQKNPTAFYLCASSTLSSSQYEQYFGPGTRLTVT.

The genes are TRBV10-3 and TRBJ1-1, with D unresolved. With 0 bases removed from V and 7 bases from J, the gap between germline ends came to 6 bases. Germline assignment: CDR1 ENHRY and CDR2 SYGVKD. The CDR3 has 12 amino acids. CDR3 residues: CAISESIFEAFF. The DNA of the CDR3 is TGTGCCATCAGTGAGTCAATTTTTGAAGCTTTCTTT.

The V and J genes are TRBV6-5 and TRBJ2-7; the match to TRBD2 covers 8 bases. Per the germline V gene, CDR1 is MNHEY and CDR2 is SVGAGI. The CDR3 loop spans 15 amino acids. J gave up 1 base and V 4 bases, and 6 bases lay outside the gene matches. CDR3 amino acids: CASSSTSGGSYEQYF. Written as DNA, the CDR3 is TGTGCCAGCAGTTCTACTAGCGGAGGTTCCTACGAGCAGTACTTC.

This rearrangement joins TRBV7-2 to TRBJ2-4, with TRBD2 identical over 7 bases. CDR3 size: 15 residues. Trimming cost V 0 bases and J 9 bases; bases outside gene matches: 8. The germline V gene has CDR1 SGHTA and CDR2 FQGNSA. CDR3 region: CASSLAFEGGSIQYF. CDR3 DNA: TGTGCCAGCAGCTTAGCTTTTGAGGGAGGGAGCATTCAGTACTTC.

The chain has TRBV6-2 or TRBV6-3 and TRBJ2-7; TRBD1 agrees at 7 bases. The CDR3 consists of 15 residues. V dropped 5 bases and J dropped 1; count of bases not matched to a gene: 8. The germline CDR1 and CDR2 sequences are MNHEY and SVGEGT. The CDR3 nucleotides read TGTGCCAGCAGTGACGGGACAGCGCCTTCCTACGAGCAGTACTTC. Translating it yields CASSDGTAPSYEQYF.

This chain connects TRBV30 to TRBJ2-7; D might be TRBD1 or TRBD2, each matching 6 bases. CDR3 length: 11 amino acids. The V end lost 4 bases, the J end lost 7 bases, and 11 bases lay between the germline ends. CDR1 GTSNPN and CDR2 SVGIG come from the germline V gene (reference sequence). CDR3 DNA sequence: TGTGCCTGGACAAGGAGGGGGGAGCAGTACTTC. This codes for CAWTRRGEQYF.

The CDR3 region has the DNA TGTGCCAGCAGCTTAACGGGACAGGCGAACACTGAAGCTTTCTTT. It specifies CASSLTGQANTEAFF. The chain combines TRBV7-9 with TRBJ1-1, with TRBD1 identical over 8 bases. J gave up 1 base and V 2 bases, and 3 bases lay outside the gene matches. The CDR3 totals 15 residues. The germline V gene encodes CDR1 SEHNR and CDR2 FQNEAQ (reference sequence).

Only a few counts were recorded for this clone. The V and J genes are TRBV7-9 and TRBJ1-1, with D possibly being TRBD1 (5 bases). The CDR3 is 13 amino acids. Germline lookup yields CDR1 SEHNR and CDR2 FQNEAQ (reference sequence). V dropped 7 bases and J dropped 4 bases, with 13 bases sitting between them. In DNA form, the CDR3 reads TGTGCCAGCACCCCGGGGCCGGCCACTGAAGCTTTCTTT. Amino acid sequence: CASTPGPATEAFF. Together with reference TRBV7-9 and TRBJ1-1, the CDR3 gives the full variable domain: DTGVSQNPRHKITKRGQNVTFRCDPISEHNRLYWYRQTLGQGPEFLTYFQNEAQLEKSRLLSDRFSAERPKGSFSTLEIQRTEQGDSAMYLCASTPGPATEAFFGQGTRLTVV.

The V and J genes are TRBV30 and TRBJ2-3, with D tentatively TRBD1 (6 bases). Germline V lookup: CDR1 GTSNPN, CDR2 SVGIG (reference sequence). This CDR3 region has 12 residues. V lost 5 bases and J lost 1, with 7 bases in between. CDR3 DNA: TGTGCCTGGGACAGGCGCACAGATACGCAGTATTTT. Translation: CAWDRRTDTQYF. The full variable domain, rest sourced from reference TRBV30 and TRBJ2-3, is SQTIHQWPATLVQPVGSPLSLECTVEGTSNPNLYWYRQAAGRGLQLLFYSVGIGQISSEVPQNLSASRPQDRQFILSSKKLLLSDSGFYLCAWDRRTDTQYFGPGTRLTVL.

This clone was seen just once. The chain links TRBV7-9 to TRBJ2-1; TRBD2 aligns across 8 bases. Germline CDR1 SEHNR, CDR2 FQNEAQ (reference sequence). The V segment lost 5 bases and the J segment 0 bases; nucleotides outside the gene matches: 15. The CDR3 contains 19 residues. The CDR3, as DNA: TGTGCCAGCAGCCCCCTACCTACTAGCGGCAAAAGCTCCTACAATGAGCAGTTCTTC. Translation: CASSPLPTSGKSSYNEQFF.

The rearrangement uses TRBV7-4 and TRBJ1-1; D not resolved. This CDR3 is 13 amino acids long. The germline V and J ends were trimmed by 5 bases and 4 bases, with 11 bases remaining between them. Looked up from germline, CDR1 is SGHVT and CDR2 is SQSDAQ. The CDR3 nucleotides read TGTGCCAGCAGCCGGGAAAGGTCCACTGAAGCTTTCTTT. Protein sequence: CASSRERSTEAFF.

In DNA form, the CDR3 reads TGTGCCAGCAGTATCAGGGAAAATAGACGAGAGACCCAGTACTTC. This translates into CASSIRENRRETQYF. The rearrangement uses TRBV28 and TRBJ2-5; the D gene is possibly TRBD1 (5 bases). CDR1 and CDR2 from the germline V gene are MDHEN and SYDVKM. V lost 5 bases to trimming and J lost 4 bases, with 17 bases between them. CDR3 size: 15 residues.

This clone was seen once. This chain uses TRBV2 with TRBJ1-3; D gene unclear. CDR1 and CDR2 (germline): SNHLY, FYNNEI. The CDR3 consists of 15 residues. With 2 bases removed from V and 0 bases from J, the gap between germline ends came to 8 bases. This CDR3 reads CASSEQVPSGNTIYF. CDR3 in DNA: TGTGCCAGCAGTGAACAGGTCCCCTCTGGAAACACCATATATTTT.

This sequence joins TRBV27 and TRBJ2-2; the match to TRBD1 covers 8 bases. Per the germline V gene, CDR1 is MNHEY and CDR2 is SMNVEV (reference sequence). J gave up 6 bases and V 3 bases, and 6 bases lay outside the gene matches. The CDR3 extends over 15 amino acids. The CDR3 loop is CASSFGTGPAGELFF. The CDR3 DNA is TGTGCCAGCAGTTTCGGGACAGGCCCCGCCGGGGAGCTGTTTTTT.

The chain combines TRBV18 with TRBJ2-2, with D maybe TRBD1 (5 bases). The V gene's germline CDR1 is KGHSH and CDR2 LQKENI. The V end lost 5 bases, the J end lost 2 bases, and 18 bases lay between the germline ends. CDR3 size: 17 residues. This CDR3 is CASSSRTGRVNTGELFF. The CDR3 DNA is TGTGCCAGCTCATCTAGGACGGGCAGGGTTAACACCGGGGAGCTGTTTTTT.

The V and J genes are TRBV5-1 and TRBJ2-1, with 8 nucleotides matching TRBD2. The V gene's germline CDR1 is SGHRS and CDR2 YFSETQ. V was pared by 3 bases and J by 6 bases, with 11 bases of the junction left unmatched. The CDR3 contains 16 residues. The CDR3, as DNA: TGCGCCAGCAGCTCCCAACTAGCGGTTGAGGGCAATGAGCAGTTCTTC. Translated: CASSSQLAVEGNEQFF.

V and J are TRBV6-5 and TRBJ1-2; TRBD1 agrees at 10 bases. Trimming cost V 10 bases and J 7 bases; bases outside gene matches: 15. This CDR3 has 15 amino acids. The V gene's germline CDR1 is MNHEY and CDR2 SVGAGI. The CDR3 is CATSTGTGVLRGYTF. The CDR3 DNA reads as TGTGCCACGTCAACCGGGACAGGGGTTCTTCGTGGCTACACCTTC.

The chain is built from TRBV6-5 and TRBJ1-4; D not resolved. From germline, CDR1 is MNHEY and CDR2 SVGAGI. There are 14 residues in the CDR3. V lost 5 bases to trimming and J lost 15 bases, with 22 bases between them. The CDR3 protein is CASSRTGPNERMFF. The CDR3 DNA reads as TGTGCCAGCAGTAGGACGGGTCCTAATGAAAGGATGTTTTTT.

With respect to this clone: At one boundary the junction diverges from the germline segment, which might be a read error. The V gene is TRBV27, the J gene TRBJ2-2, with D perhaps TRBD2 (5 bases). CDR3 size: 10 residues. Germline CDR1 is MNHEY and CDR2 is SMNVEV (reference sequence). As DNA, the CDR3 is TGTGCCAGCAGTTCCCGAGGGTCAATCTTT. Translation gives CASSSRGSIF.

The chain recombines TRBV6-2 or TRBV6-3 with TRBJ2-7; the D is unclear. This CDR3 is 12 amino acids long. The V and J ends lost 4 bases and 5 bases respectively, with 9 bases between them. The germline gives CDR1 MNHEY, CDR2 SVGEGT. The CDR3 sequence: CASSSEDNEQYF. The CDR3 DNA reads as TGTGCCAGCAGTTCGGAAGACAACGAGCAGTACTTC.

V and J are TRBV7-6 and TRBJ2-7; TRBD2 aligns across 10 bases. The CDR3 totals 16 residues. Germline CDR1 is SGHVS and CDR2 is FNYEAQ. V shed 5 bases, J shed 0 bases, and the junction held 7 bases outside the gene matches. CDR3 bases: TGTGCCAGCAGCACCGGGACTAGCGCCCCCTCCTACGAGCAGTACTTC. Translation: CASSTGTSAPSYEQYF.

The chain joins TRBV30 to TRBJ2-1; 7 nucleotides line up with TRBD2. The CDR3 extends over 15 amino acids. CDR1 is GTSNPN, CDR2 SVGIG, per germline (reference sequence). J was trimmed by 9 bases and V by 1 base; bases with no gene match: 12. The chain's CDR3 is CAWSGPNGRRGEQFF. CDR3 nucleotide sequence: TGTGCCTGGAGTGGTCCTAACGGGAGGCGGGGTGAGCAGTTCTTC.

The V gene is TRBV20-1, the J gene TRBJ2-2; tentatively, D is TRBD2 (6 bases). Germline CDR1 reads DFQATT; CDR2 reads SNEGSKA (reference sequence). Between the trimmed V and J ends, which lost 3 bases and 6 bases, there was a span of 20 bases. The length of the CDR3 is 16 residues. The CDR3 is CSASESRERGSGELFF. The CDR3 DNA reads TGCAGTGCTAGTGAATCCCGGGAGCGCGGATCCGGGGAGCTGTTTTTT.